The next 5 T cell receptor beta chains were all read from a single sample in a study of CD4 T cells in relation to SARS-CoV-2 and coronaviruses. No antigen has been identified for these receptors. TCRdb's table, derived via immunoSEQ multiplex PCR, lists solely in-frame clones and lacks some. The data hold 16,000 or so clones, with approximately 80% observed a single time. Before the COVID-19 pandemic, during about 2010-2018, CD4+ T cells were taken from unexposed donors. After about 10 days of culture, CD4+ T cells were isolated. Specimen: CD4+ T cells from PBMCs, cultured in vitro. These receptors were collected from a human donor in good health.

The chain uses TRBV19 and TRBJ1-1, with no clear D. The CDR3 length is 15 residues. V gave up 6 bases and J gave up 0 bases, with 14 bases separating them. Germline CDR1 is LNHDA and CDR2 is SQIVND (reference sequence). The CDR3 protein is CASRPIGRMNTEAFF. The CDR3 DNA is TGTGCCAGTAGGCCGATAGGACGGATGAACACTGAAGCTTTCTTT.

This clone has a handful of counts. The chain couples TRBV7-8 to TRBJ2-7; the D gene is possibly TRBD2 (6 bases). Trimming took off 1 base at V and 2 bases at J, with 15 bases between the two ends. This CDR3 spans 16 amino acids. Germline CDR1 SGHVS, CDR2 FQNEAQ. The CDR3 region has the DNA TGTGCCAGCAGCTTAGGGCGAACGGGGGTCCCCTACGAGCAGTACTTC. Encoded protein: CASSLGRTGVPYEQYF.

The V gene is TRBV5-8, the J gene TRBJ1-5; 7 bases map to TRBD1. The V segment lost 3 bases and the J segment 5 bases; nucleotides outside the gene matches: 2. Germline V gene lookup returns CDR1 SGHTS and CDR2 YDEGEE. CDR3 length equals 13 residues. The DNA for the CDR3 is TGTGCCAGCAGCTGGGGACAGCATCAGCCCCAGCATTTT. Translated, it gives CASSWGQHQPQHF.

The genes are TRBV29-1 and TRBJ2-7; 7 positions agree with TRBD2. The germline CDR1 and CDR2 sequences are SQVTM and ANQGSEA. V was clipped by 4 bases and J by 0 bases; unmatched bases: 15. CDR3 length: 17 amino acids. The CDR3 loop reads CSVVSLSAGEISYEQYF. The CDR3 bases are TGCAGCGTTGTAAGTCTGTCGGCGGGAGAGATCTCCTACGAGCAGTACTTC.

The chain uses TRBV19 and TRBJ1-2, with D hard to call. Trimming cost V 5 bases and J 2 bases, with 6 bases left between them. Germline V gene lookup returns CDR1 LNHDA and CDR2 SQIVND (reference sequence). The CDR3 spans 12 residues. CDR3 nucleotides: TGTGCCAGTAGTCCACTAAACTATGGCTACACCTTC. It is translated as CASSPLNYGYTF.